The 32 T cell receptor beta chains reported below all come from one sample, sequenced in a study of blood T cells in healthy people across ages. A second about 6 to 12 cycle PCR used barcoded and J-beta primers. MiXCR, applied by TCRdb to the 5' RACE reads, yields one record per CDR3 protein. The profile shows about 1.4 million distinct CDR3 sequences, around 55% of them singletons. Sequencing was carried out using blood. All receptors come from a man between 18 and 35 years old in good health.

The chain couples TRBV13 to TRBJ2-7; weak D call: TRBD2 (7 bases). The CDR3 is made up of 11 amino acids. Trimming took 10 bases from V and 5 from J, leaving 12 bases between them. The germline V gene encodes CDR1 PRHDT and CDR2 FYEKMQ (reference sequence). DNA for the CDR3: TGTGCCACCGGGGGGCCGAACGAGCAGTACTTC. It encodes CATGGPNEQYF.

The chain is built from TRBV6-1 and TRBJ1-5; D not certain. Trimming pared 2 bases from V and 4 bases from J, leaving 9 bases between. This CDR3 has 14 amino acids. Germline V gene data show CDR1 as MNHNS and CDR2 as SASEGT. DNA of the CDR3: TGTGCCAGCAGTGAATTCGGGGTTAATCAGCCCCAGCATTTT. Amino acid sequence: CASSEFGVNQPQHF.

The chain employs TRBV12-3 or TRBV12-4 and TRBJ2-3; 12 bases are a match to TRBD2. V trimming: 2 bases; J trimming: 4 bases; junction bases outside the gene matches: 7. The CDR3 contains 17 residues. CDR3 in amino acids: CASSLRVASGGADTQYF. CDR3 coding DNA: TGTGCCAGCAGTTTACGAGTGGCTAGCGGGGGGGCAGATACGCAGTATTTT.

The chain couples TRBV20-1 to TRBJ2-5; 16 nucleotides line up with TRBD2. V shed 6 bases, J shed 11 bases, and the junction held 6 bases outside the gene matches. The CDR3 spans 13 residues. CDR1 is DFQATT and CDR2 is SNEGSKA in the germline V gene (reference sequence). CDR3 sequence (DNA): TGCAGTGCCGAGGGACTAGCGGGGGGGAGACAGTACTTC. This encodes CSAEGLAGGRQYF.

As DNA, the CDR3 is TGTGCCAGCAGCTTATTTTTCATGGAGACCCAGTACTTC. Protein product: CASSLFFMETQYF. The V and J genes are TRBV13 and TRBJ2-5; D unresolved. CDR1 is PRHDT and CDR2 is FYEKMQ in the germline V gene (reference sequence). V was cut by 2 bases and J by 5 bases, with 9 bases left in between. CDR3 size: 13 residues. The full variable domain, with the rest looked up from reference TRBV13 and TRBJ2-5, is AAGVIQSPRHLIKEKRETATLKCYPIPRHDTVYWYQQGPGQDPQFLISFYEKMQSDKGSIPDRFSAQQFSDYHSELNMSSLELGDSALYFCASSLFFMETQYFGPGTRLLVL.

The rearrangement links TRBV7-9 to TRBJ2-1; 11 bases line up with TRBD2. Germline CDR1 and CDR2: SEHNR and FQNEAQ (reference sequence). The ends lost 8 bases at V and 7 bases at J; junction bases unmatched: 13. The CDR3 is 16 amino acids. CDR3 region: CASGPLLAGGPNEQFF. As DNA, the CDR3 is TGTGCCAGCGGCCCCCTATTAGCGGGAGGGCCAAATGAGCAGTTCTTC.

V and J are TRBV6-5 and TRBJ1-1, with D possibly matching TRBD1 (5 bases). Germline loops: CDR1 MNHEY, CDR2 SVGAGI. The ends were cut back, 1 base at V and 3 bases at J, with 12 bases in the middle. The CDR3 is 15 residues long. CDR3 region: CASSYWGGGDTEAFF. Written as DNA, the CDR3 is TGTGCCAGCAGTTACTGGGGGGGAGGGGACACTGAAGCTTTCTTT.

This clonotype was seen just once. The chain recombines TRBV7-9 with TRBJ1-1; D gene unclear. Germline assignment: CDR1 SEHNR and CDR2 FQNEAQ (reference sequence). The V end lost 1 base, the J end lost 1 base, and 7 bases lay between the germline ends. CDR3 length equals 14 residues. The CDR3 reads CASSLVNANTEAFF. The CDR3 region has the DNA TGTGCCAGCAGCTTAGTTAACGCGAACACTGAAGCTTTCTTT.

The chain is built from TRBV3-1 and TRBJ2-5, with TRBD2 identical over 7 bases. This CDR3 region has 15 residues. The ends lost 0 bases at V and 5 bases at J; junction bases unmatched: 6. Per the germline V gene, CDR1 is LGHDT and CDR2 is YNNKEL (reference sequence). The CDR3 sequence: CASSQEAAGLETQYF. Here the CDR3 DNA reads TGTGCCAGCAGCCAAGAAGCAGCGGGGCTGGAGACCCAGTACTTC.

This clonotype was observed a few times. V and J are TRBV6-6 and TRBJ2-1; D is undetermined. V was pared by 8 bases and J by 6 bases, with 8 bases between. CDR1 MNHNY and CDR2 SVGAGI come from the germline V gene (reference sequence). This CDR3 comprises 11 residues. The CDR3 sequence is CASVTSNEQFF. The DNA for the CDR3 is TGTGCCAGCGTTACTTCCAATGAGCAGTTCTTC.

The chain is built from TRBV6-5 and TRBJ2-2; 7 bases are a match to TRBD1. CDR3 length: 14 residues. Germline V lookup: CDR1 MNHEY, CDR2 SVGAGI. V gave up 5 bases and J gave up 6 bases; unmatched junction bases: 6. CDR3 DNA sequence: TGTGCCAGCAGTGGGAACAGGGGCCCCGGGGAGCTGTTTTTT. Its translation: CASSGNRGPGELFF.

J is TRBJ2-3 and V is TRBV14, with D tentatively TRBD1 or TRBD2 (5 bases each). The V end lost 4 bases, the J end lost 10 bases, and 24 bases lay between the germline ends. The germline V gene has CDR1 SGHDN and CDR2 FVKESK. The CDR3 is 16 amino acids. CDR3 sequence (DNA): TGTGCCAGCAGCCCTCTTGGTAGTGGGGGATTCGGTGCGCAGTATTTT. Translated, it gives CASSPLGSGGFGAQYF.

The chain links TRBV20-1 to TRBJ1-6, with a tentative D call TRBD1 (5 bases). Germline V lookup: CDR1 DFQATT, CDR2 SNEGSKA (reference sequence). This CDR3 spans 16 amino acids. The V and J ends lost 4 bases and 3 bases respectively, with 16 bases between them. The CDR3 bases are TGCAGTGCTAAGAGGGGCGGGGAGGTCTATAATTCACCCCTCCACTTT. Its translation is CSAKRGGEVYNSPLHF.

The chain recombines TRBV29-1 with TRBJ2-5; D gene unclear. V was pared by 8 bases and J by 0 bases, with 13 bases between. CDR3 length: 13 amino acids. Germline values: CDR1 SQVTM, CDR2 ANQGSEA. The DNA of the CDR3 is TGCAGCTTTAGACCCGGGTACCAAGAGACCCAGTACTTC. Its protein product is CSFRPGYQETQYF.

The DNA for the CDR3 is TGCAGCGTCCGAATGAGCAGGGGCGAAACGAACACTGAAGCTTTCTTT. Its protein is CSVRMSRGETNTEAFF. The rearrangement joins TRBV29-1 to TRBJ1-1, with D perhaps matching TRBD1 (6 bases). The V and J ends lost 6 bases and 1 base respectively, with 21 bases between them. The CDR3 spans 16 residues. Germline V CDR1 and CDR2: SQVTM, ANQGSEA.

V and J are TRBV4-1 and TRBJ2-3; 10 bases align to TRBD2. The V gene end was trimmed by 6 bases and the J gene end by 1 base; junction bases not matched to a gene: 7. The CDR3 runs to 16 residues. Per germline, CDR1 MGHRA and CDR2 YSYEKL. The CDR3 protein is CASRVSGGLGTDTQYF. The CDR3 region has the DNA TGCGCCAGCAGGGTTAGCGGGGGGCTTGGCACAGATACGCAGTATTTT.

A note on this clonotype: Relative to the germline gene, one junction end is altered; a read error may explain this. The chain uses TRBV10-3 and TRBJ1-6; 8 bases line up with TRBD1. CDR1 ENHRY and CDR2 SYGVKD come from the germline V gene. The CDR3 has 14 amino acids. This CDR3 is CAINGQGPDSPPHF. CDR3 sequence (DNA): TGTGCCATCAACGGACAGGGTCCGGATTCACCCCCCCACTTT.

The genes are TRBV5-1 and TRBJ1-1; unclear D gene. This CDR3 spans 16 amino acids. V lost 1 base to trimming and J lost 0 bases, with 13 bases between them. The germline gives CDR1 SGHRS, CDR2 YFSETQ. CDR3 DNA sequence: TGCGCCAGCAGCTTGTCAGGACTAAGCATGAACACTGAAGCTTTCTTT. Translation: CASSLSGLSMNTEAFF.

This clonotype was observed a single time. The chain is built from TRBV5-1 and TRBJ2-6; D may be TRBD1 or TRBD2 (5 bases each). CDR1 and CDR2 (germline): SGHRS, YFSETQ. CDR3 length: 17 residues. The V and J ends lost 7 bases and 0 bases respectively, with 17 bases between them. DNA of the CDR3: TGCGCCAGCTCCCTGGGTTATGGGGGCTCTGGGGCCAACGTCCTGACTTTC. Encoded protein: CASSLGYGGSGANVLTF. Full variable domain (missing parts from reference TRBV5-1 and TRBJ2-6): KAGVTQTPRYLIKTRGQQVTLSCSPISGHRSVSWYQQTPGQGLQFLFEYFSETQRNKGNFPGRFSGRQFSNSRSEMNVSTLELGDSALYLCASSLGYGGSGANVLTFGAGSRLTVL.

The rearrangement joins TRBV6-6 to TRBJ1-4; D possibly corresponds to TRBD1 (6 bases). Trimming left V 3 bases short and J 0 bases short, with 14 bases between. Per the germline V gene, CDR1 is MNHNY and CDR2 is SVGAGI (reference sequence). The CDR3 has 17 residues. CDR3 coding DNA: TGTGCCAGCAGTTATCGCCAACAGGGAGCAACTAATGAAAAACTGTTTTTT. Its translation: CASSYRQQGATNEKLFF.

The chain has TRBV12-3 or TRBV12-4 and TRBJ2-6; the match to TRBD2 covers 11 bases. Trimming at V came to 3 bases and at J to 0 bases, leaving 1 base not matched to a gene. The length of the CDR3 is 17 residues. The DNA of the CDR3 is TGTGCCAGCAGTTTGGGGACTAGCGGCTCTGGGGCCAACGTCCTGACTTTC. This encodes CASSLGTSGSGANVLTF.

The V and J genes are TRBV15 and TRBJ1-1; D possibly corresponds to TRBD1 (6 bases). There are 14 residues in the CDR3. Per the germline V gene, CDR1 is LNHNV and CDR2 is YYDKDF (reference sequence). V was shortened by 3 bases and J by 5 bases, with 13 bases between the two germline ends. CDR3 nucleotide sequence: TGTGCCACCAGCAGTCGATTGAGGGGGACTGAAGCTTTCTTT. Protein: CATSSRLRGTEAFF.

There are a few counts of this clonotype. This chain joins TRBV27 and TRBJ2-7; maybe TRBD1 (5 bases). V shed 3 bases and J shed 0 bases, with 18 bases lying between them. CDR3 size: 17 residues. In germline, CDR1 is MNHEY, CDR2 SMNVEV (reference sequence). CDR3 sequence: CASSFLGQGDDSYEQYF. The CDR3 DNA reads as TGTGCCAGCAGTTTTTTAGGGCAGGGCGACGACTCCTACGAGCAGTACTTC.

The chain uses TRBV5-6 and TRBJ2-1, with 8 bases matching TRBD2. CDR3 length equals 15 residues. Per the germline V gene, CDR1 is SGHDT and CDR2 is YYEEEE. V was clipped by 3 bases and J by 8 bases; unmatched bases: 10. CDR3 DNA: TGTGCCAGCAGCTCGCCGGGACTAGTGGTAGATGAGCAGTTCTTC. It is translated as CASSSPGLVVDEQFF. The full variable domain, rest sourced from reference TRBV5-6 and TRBJ2-1, is DAGVTQSPTHLIKTRGQQVTLRCSPKSGHDTVSWYQQALGQGPQFIFQYYEEEERQRGNFPDRFSGHQFPNYSSELNVNALLLGDSALYLCASSSPGLVVDEQFFGPGTRLTVL.

This clonotype was detected only once. The chain links TRBV10-3 to TRBJ2-4, with a weak D call TRBD1 (7 bases). The J call is doubtful: the DNA matches TRBJ2-7 better. This CDR3 has 15 residues. Germline assignment: CDR1 ENHRY and CDR2 SYGVKD. This CDR3 reads CAISGRGHFDYEQYF. The CDR3 DNA sequence: TGTGCCATCAGTGGGAGGGGGCATTTTGACTACGAGCAGTACTTC.

The chain joins TRBV10-3 to TRBJ2-1; 12 bases are a match to TRBD2. V shed 5 bases, J shed 6 bases, and the junction held 5 bases outside the gene matches. Germline V lookup: CDR1 ENHRY, CDR2 SYGVKD. This CDR3 region has 15 residues. This CDR3 reads CAISLAGGLLNEQFF. The CDR3 bases are TGTGCCATCAGTCTAGCGGGGGGGCTCCTCAATGAGCAGTTCTTC.

V gene TRBV20-1 combines with J gene TRBJ2-1, with a weak D call TRBD1 (5 bases). V was clipped by 3 bases and J by 4 bases, with 25 bases between them. Germline CDR1 reads DFQATT; CDR2 reads SNEGSKA (reference sequence). The CDR3 contains 18 residues. Here the CDR3 reads CSAREGTTATASYNEQFF. The CDR3 DNA sequence: TGCAGTGCTAGGGAAGGAACGACAGCGACAGCGAGTTACAATGAGCAGTTCTTC.

This CDR3 reads CASRLGPSTDTQYF. DNA for the CDR3: TGTGCCAGCAGATTAGGGCCCAGCACAGATACGCAGTATTTT. The V and J genes are TRBV2 and TRBJ2-3; D is unresolved. The ends were cut back, 6 bases at V and 0 bases at J, with 10 bases in the middle. Germline assignment: CDR1 SNHLY and CDR2 FYNNEI. The CDR3 covers 14 residues.

This sequence joins TRBV29-1 and TRBJ2-1; D may match TRBD1 or TRBD2 (6 bases each). The CDR3 contains 14 residues. The germline V and J ends were trimmed by 6 bases and 4 bases, with 16 bases remaining between them. CDR1 and CDR2 from the germline V gene are SQVTM and ANQGSEA. CDR3 region: CSVPPGASYNEQFF. CDR3 DNA: TGCAGCGTCCCCCCGGGGGCCAGTTACAATGAGCAGTTCTTC.

This clonotype was detected only once. The chain carries TRBV20-1 and TRBJ2-1; a possible D gene is TRBD2 (5 bases). Germline CDR1 DFQATT, CDR2 SNEGSKA (reference sequence). Between the trimmed V and J ends, which lost 6 bases and 7 bases, there was a span of 40 bases. The CDR3 loop spans 21 amino acids. CDR3 sequence reads: CSATWRTENRLKEARINEQFF. DNA for the CDR3: TGCAGTGCCACTTGGCGAACTGAGAACCGTCTAAAGGAGGCTCGAATTAATGAGCAGTTCTTC.

V gene TRBV4-1 combines with J gene TRBJ1-2; D possibly corresponds to TRBD1 (5 bases). Germline lookup yields CDR1 MGHRA and CDR2 YSYEKL. V lost 5 bases and J 6 bases, leaving 19 bases between the germline ends. The CDR3 has 15 amino acids. The CDR3 region has the DNA TGCGCCAGCAGCTCCCCAGGGCTTCTCGATAATGGCTACACCTTC. As protein: CASSSPGLLDNGYTF.

This clonotype came up a few times. This chain connects TRBV4-1 to TRBJ1-2, with 10 bases that match TRBD1. The CDR3 length is 15 residues. CDR1 is MGHRA, CDR2 YSYEKL, per germline. With 4 bases clipped from V and 4 bases from J, the junction kept 6 bases outside the gene matches. The CDR3 bases are TGCGCCAGCAGCCCGGGGACAGGGGACTTCTATGGCTACACCTTC. As protein: CASSPGTGDFYGYTF.